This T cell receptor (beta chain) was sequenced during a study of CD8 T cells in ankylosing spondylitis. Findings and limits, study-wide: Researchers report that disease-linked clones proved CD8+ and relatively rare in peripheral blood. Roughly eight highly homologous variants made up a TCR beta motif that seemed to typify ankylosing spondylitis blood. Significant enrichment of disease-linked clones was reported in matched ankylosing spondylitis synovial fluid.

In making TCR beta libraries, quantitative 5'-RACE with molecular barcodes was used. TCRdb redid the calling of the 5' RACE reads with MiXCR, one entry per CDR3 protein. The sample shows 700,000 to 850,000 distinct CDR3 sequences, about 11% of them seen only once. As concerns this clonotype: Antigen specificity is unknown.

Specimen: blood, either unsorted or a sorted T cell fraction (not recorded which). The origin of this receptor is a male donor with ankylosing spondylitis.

CDR3 DNA: TGTGCCAGCAGTGAGGTGGGGACTAGCGGGGGCAATGAGCAGTTCTTC. Residues: CASSEVGTSGGNEQFF. The chain joins TRBV2 to TRBJ2-1; 14 bases map to TRBD2. With 3 bases clipped from V and 6 bases from J, the junction kept 4 bases outside the gene matches. This CDR3 region has 16 residues. Germline V gene data show CDR1 as SNHLY and CDR2 as FYNNEI. Drawing the rest from reference TRBV2 and TRBJ2-1, the complete variable domain is EPEVTQTPSHQVTQMGQEVILRCVPISNHLYFYWYRQILGQKVEFLVSFYNNEISEKSEIFDDQFSVERPDGSNFTLKIRSTKLEDSAMYFCASSEVGTSGGNEQFFGPGTRLTVL.